The 18 T cell receptor beta chains in this list originate from one sample, sequenced in a study of T cell responses to AZD1222 COVID-19 vaccine. Sequencing was performed with immunoSEQ multiplex PCR; in TCRdb, only in-frame clones are kept and a portion is missing. The sample consists of approximately 110,000 clones, about 90% of them appearing once. The sample in question was peripheral blood, obtained on day 0 of AZD1222 vaccination. These receptors were obtained from an adult in good health.

In this sample, this clone turned up many times. V is TRBV4-1 and J is TRBJ1-1, with a weak D call TRBD1 (5 bases). This CDR3 has 11 amino acids. V gave up 3 bases and J gave up 8 bases, with 7 bases separating them. Germline-derived CDR1 and CDR2 are MGHRA and YSYEKL. The CDR3 protein is CASSHEGEAFF. CDR3 nucleotides: TGCGCCAGCAGCCATGAGGGGGAAGCTTTCTTT.

The rearrangement links TRBV9 to TRBJ2-1; the D gene could be TRBD1 or TRBD2 (6 bases each). The CDR3 covers 21 residues. Germline lookup yields CDR1 SGDLS and CDR2 YYNGEE. Trimming removed 3 bases at V and 6 bases at J, with 34 bases between. For the CDR3, the DNA is TGTGCCAGCAGCGCCACTCTAGCTGGACGGTGGGGGGCTCGAGGAATCAATGAGCAGTTCTTC. Its protein product is CASSATLAGRWGARGINEQFF.

The V and J genes are TRBV10-3 and TRBJ2-7; D may be TRBD2 (6 bases). The length of the CDR3 is 12 residues. Germline-derived CDR1 and CDR2 are ENHRY and SYGVKD. Between the trimmed V and J ends, which lost 6 bases and 0 bases, there was a span of 6 bases. CDR3 sequence (DNA): TGTGCCATCAGCGGGAGCTCCTACGAGCAGTACTTC. Translating gives CAISGSSYEQYF.

The chain employs TRBV7-9 and TRBJ2-1; D not resolved. The V end was cut by 4 bases, the J end by 8 bases, with 9 bases between. The CDR3 is 12 amino acids. The germline V gene encodes CDR1 SEHNR and CDR2 FQNEAQ (reference sequence). The CDR3 nucleotides are TGTGCCAGCAGCTCGCATTCCCATGAGCAGTTCTTC. Translating it yields CASSSHSHEQFF.

V gene TRBV24-1 combines with J gene TRBJ2-1, with a tentative D call TRBD2 (6 bases). In germline, CDR1 is KGHDR, CDR2 SFDVKD. V lost 1 base to trimming and J lost 1 base, with 10 bases between them. This CDR3 is 16 amino acids long. The CDR3 loop is CATSDLGTQSYNEQFF. The DNA of the CDR3 is TGTGCCACCAGTGATTTAGGGACTCAATCCTACAATGAGCAGTTCTTC.

The rearrangement joins TRBV30 to TRBJ1-5, with D perhaps matching TRBD1 (6 bases). Germline V gene data show CDR1 as GTSNPN and CDR2 as SVGIG (reference sequence). Trimming left V 1 base short and J 2 bases short, with 9 bases between. CDR3 size: 14 residues. The CDR3 is CAWSGQAGNQPQHF. The CDR3 bases are TGTGCCTGGAGTGGACAGGCCGGCAATCAGCCCCAGCATTTT.

V is TRBV3-1 (or the pseudogene TRBV3-2) and J is TRBJ2-4; 9 bases fit TRBD1. Germline trimming cut 0 bases from V and 3 bases from J; bases unmatched to any gene: 6. Per germline, CDR1 LGHDT and CDR2 YNNKEL (reference sequence). The CDR3 contains 17 residues. The CDR3 here is CASSQDLGTGHKNIQYF. CDR3 DNA sequence: TGTGCCAGCAGCCAAGACCTAGGGACAGGGCACAAAAACATTCAGTACTTC.

V usage is TRBV4-1 and J usage is TRBJ1-4, with D maybe TRBD1 (5 bases). CDR3 size: 15 residues. Per the germline V gene, CDR1 is MGHRA and CDR2 is YSYEKL. The V gene lost 1 base and the J gene lost 9 bases, with 15 bases spanning the gap. CDR3 DNA sequence: TGCGCCAGCAGCCAAGGGGGACTAGGAAAGCAAAAACTGTTTTTT. Translated, it gives CASSQGGLGKQKLFF.

V usage is TRBV27 and J usage is TRBJ2-5, with TRBD2 as a possible D gene (6 bases). This CDR3 is built from 13 residues. Germline-derived CDR1 and CDR2 are MNHEY and SMNVEV (reference sequence). V dropped 5 bases and J dropped 4 bases, with 11 bases sitting between them. The CDR3 DNA reads as TGTGCCAGCAGTGGGGGGATGGGAGAGACCCAGTACTTC. This codes for CASSGGMGETQYF.

In this sample, this clone turned up a few times. The chain carries TRBV21-1 and TRBJ1-4; the DNA was not compared with TRBD1, the D call given in the table. TRBV21-1 is a listed pseudogene. The CDR3 runs to 17 residues. CDR3 amino acids: CASSKVGHRDANEKLFF. The CDR3 DNA follows: TGTGCCAGCAGCAAAGTTGGCCACAGGGACGCTAATGAAAAACTGTTTTTT.

This clone was recorded once. The chain recombines TRBV29-1 with TRBJ2-5; D gene unclear. Trimming left V 5 bases short and J 5 bases short, with 9 bases between. Germline V gene lookup returns CDR1 SQVTM and CDR2 ANQGSEA. The CDR3 loop spans 11 amino acids. The CDR3 loop reads CSVKRRETQYF. CDR3 sequence (DNA): TGCAGCGTTAAGCGTCGGGAGACCCAGTACTTC.

The rearrangement links TRBV5-4 to TRBJ2-7; 8 nucleotides line up with TRBD1. This CDR3 is built from 17 residues. The ends lost 4 bases at V and 0 bases at J; junction bases unmatched: 12. Germline V gene data show CDR1 as SGHNT and CDR2 as YYREEE (reference sequence). CDR3 protein: CASSAGTGGGDSYEQYF. The CDR3 nucleotides read TGTGCCAGCAGCGCCGGGACAGGTGGAGGGGACTCCTACGAGCAGTACTTC.

The chain uses TRBV24-1 and TRBJ1-5; no reliable D call. CDR3 length equals 16 residues. The V gene's germline CDR1 is KGHDR and CDR2 SFDVKD. V dropped 4 bases and J dropped 5 bases, with 17 bases sitting between them. This CDR3 reads CATSDQTGTRDQPQHF. The CDR3 DNA follows: TGTGCCACCAGTGACCAAACGGGCACCCGGGATCAGCCCCAGCATTTT.

The chain links TRBV6-6 to TRBJ1-5; D may be TRBD1 (6 bases). The V end was cut by 1 base, the J end by 2 bases, with 9 bases between. Germline CDR1 reads MNHNY; CDR2 reads SVGAGI (reference sequence). This CDR3 is built from 15 residues. The CDR3 reads CASSYLAGGNQPQHF. CDR3 DNA sequence: TGTGCCAGCAGTTACTTGGCAGGGGGCAATCAGCCCCAGCATTTT.

The chain is built from TRBV3-1 (or the pseudogene TRBV3-2) and TRBJ2-5; D may correspond to TRBD1 or TRBD2 (6 bases each). This CDR3 comprises 14 residues. Per germline, CDR1 LGHDT and CDR2 YNNKEL (reference sequence). Trimming removed 5 bases at V and 5 bases at J, with 15 bases between. The CDR3 reads CASSNFRGLETQYF. The CDR3 coding sequence is TGTGCCAGCAGCAATTTCCGGGGGCTGGAGACCCAGTACTTC.

The CDR3 spells CASKEQGYSNQPQHF. DNA for the CDR3: TGTGCCAGCAAGGAACAGGGGTATAGCAATCAGCCCCAGCATTTT. V and J are TRBV2 and TRBJ1-5; 7 nucleotides line up with TRBD1. The germline gives CDR1 SNHLY, CDR2 FYNNEI. The CDR3 is 15 amino acids. J gave up 0 bases and V 7 bases, and 6 bases lay outside the gene matches.

The table lists this clone with a count of one. The rearrangement links TRBV18 to TRBJ1-5, with 8 bases matching TRBD1. The length of the CDR3 is 16 residues. The trim removed 3 bases at V and 1 base at J, leaving 5 bases unmatched. In germline, CDR1 is KGHSH, CDR2 LQKENI. CDR3 in DNA: TGTGCCAGCTCACCTGACAGGGGTGGAAGCAATCAGCCCCAGCATTTT. It codes for CASSPDRGGSNQPQHF.

J is TRBJ2-7 and V is TRBV6-5; 8 bases map to TRBD1. The CDR3 runs to 13 residues. Germline V gene lookup returns CDR1 MNHEY and CDR2 SVGAGI. The V and J ends lost 5 bases and 3 bases, in that order; junction bases with no gene match: 3. The CDR3 DNA reads as TGTGCCAGCAGTCAGACAGGGGACTACGAGCAGTACTTC. This translates into CASSQTGDYEQYF.